This T cell receptor (beta chain) appears in the sequencing data of a study of T cell clones after liver transplantation. This clone was picked up a small number of times. Measured with immunoSEQ multiplex PCR; TCRdb has only the in-frame clones, and not every one. This table has tens of thousands of clones, 75% to 90% appearing once. The sequence derives from a human patient who received a liver transplant. Some T cells may be the graft donor's. The sample in question was CD4+ T cells from blood, obtained 12 months after liver transplant.

CDR3 in DNA: TGCAGCGTTGAGGGCGAGAGGGGGTGGCAGGAGACCCAGTACTTC. This translates into CSVEGERGWQETQYF. This chain connects TRBV29-1 to TRBJ2-5, with D perhaps matching TRBD1 (6 bases). Between the trimmed V and J ends, which lost 3 bases and 5 bases, there was a span of 19 bases. The CDR3 loop spans 15 amino acids. Germline CDR1 reads SQVTM; CDR2 reads ANQGSEA.